This T cell receptor beta chain derives from a study of blood T cells in healthy people across ages. There are a few counts of this clonotype. The authors ran a second PCR of about 6 to 11 cycles using a sample-barcoded 5' primer and a J-beta primer mix. All samples gave at least 2.5 million CDR3-containing paired-end reads. MiXCR, applied by TCRdb to the 5' RACE reads, yields one record per CDR3 protein. The sample consists of roughly 720,000 distinct CDR3 sequences, roughly 50% of them appearing once. Germline CDR1 and CDR2: MDHEN and SYDVKM. The V gene lost 1 base and the J gene lost 0 bases, with 10 bases spanning the gap. The CDR3 is 16 residues long.

This rearrangement joins TRBV28 to TRBJ2-4; D uncertain. The sample consisted of blood. This sequence was found in a man at least 80 years old in good health. DNA of the CDR3: TGTGCCAGCAGTTTATCCAGGATCTTAGCCAAAAACATTCAGTACTTC. This gives the protein CASSLSRILAKNIQYF.